The sequence of this T cell receptor (beta chain) was determined in a study of control samples from healthy donors and cancer patients. The germline V gene encodes CDR1 WSHSY and CDR2 SAAADI. V lost 8 bases, J lost 7 bases, and 8 bases stayed unmatched. The CDR3 covers 14 residues. The table came from immunoSEQ multiplex PCR; TCRdb's copy has only in-frame clones and leaves some out. This repertoire shows some 67,000 clones, roughly 89% found once; its top ten account for around 19%. The sequence was obtained from a man aged 60 to 75 with lung cancer. The material sequenced was PBMCs. The chain joins TRBV10-2 to TRBJ2-2; 9 bases line up with TRBD1. CDR3 residues: CASSRTGEVGELFF. The CDR3, as DNA: TGCGCCAGCTCTCGGACAGGGGAGGTCGGGGAGCTGTTTTTT.